The 10 T cell receptor beta chains below all came from one sample that was sequenced in a study of cytomegalovirus exposure and HLA in healthy donors. With 60 Vbeta and 13 Jbeta primers, the PCR was carried out. Clones were read by immunoSEQ multiplex PCR, and TCRdb kept only the in-frame ones, dropping some. The data hold 100,000 or so clones, with around 70% observed a single time. Sequenced: PBMCs. These receptors came from a man aged 40-50 years in good health and CMV-seropositive.

The chain recombines TRBV2 with TRBJ2-1, with TRBD2 matching 10 bases. CDR3 length: 14 residues. CDR1 and CDR2 (germline): SNHLY, FYNNEI. V shed 10 bases, J shed 2 bases, and the junction held 5 bases outside the gene matches. Here the CDR3 DNA reads TGTGCCACCCGAGGACTAGCGGCCTACAATGAGCAGTTCTTC. Its protein is CATRGLAAYNEQFF.

This clone was counted a few times. The J gene is TRBJ1-4, the V gene TRBV7-6; D is uncertain. The CDR3 sequence is 14 residues long. CDR1 is SGHVS, CDR2 FNYEAQ, per germline. The V gene lost 5 bases and the J gene lost 0 bases, with 7 bases spanning the gap. CDR3 sequence reads: CASSIGATNEKLFF. For the CDR3, the DNA is TGTGCCAGCAGCATCGGGGCAACTAATGAAAAACTGTTTTTT.

The gene calls are TRBV5-1 and TRBJ1-1; maybe TRBD1 (5 bases). There are 15 residues in the CDR3. Germline loops: CDR1 SGHRS, CDR2 YFSETQ. Deletions cut 2 bases from V and 4 bases from J, with 15 bases between. The CDR3: CASSFQGGLGTEAFF. CDR3 DNA sequence: TGCGCCAGCAGCTTCCAGGGAGGATTAGGCACTGAAGCTTTCTTT.

The gene calls are TRBV6-1 and TRBJ1-5; weak D call: TRBD1 (6 bases). There are 14 residues in the CDR3. V gave up 10 bases and J gave up 2 bases, with 15 bases separating them. Germline-derived CDR1 and CDR2 are MNHNS and SASEGT. CDR3 nucleotides: TGTGCCACCATATGGAACAGGGGCAATCAGCCCCAGCATTTT. Translating it yields CATIWNRGNQPQHF.

The rearrangement uses TRBV2 and TRBJ1-2, with D perhaps matching TRBD1 (6 bases). The CDR3 sequence is 14 residues long. V lost 5 bases, J lost 4 bases, and 14 bases lay in between. Looked up from germline, CDR1 is SNHLY and CDR2 is FYNNEI. CDR3 region: CASSQLTGFYGYTF. For the CDR3, the DNA is TGTGCCAGCAGTCAACTGACAGGCTTCTATGGCTACACCTTC.

The CDR3 spells CASSDGGGTDTQYF. The CDR3 DNA follows: TGTGCCAGCAGTGATGGAGGAGGCACAGATACGCAGTATTTT. The chain joins TRBV2 to TRBJ2-3; possibly TRBD2 for D (5 bases). Trimming cost V 3 bases and J 1 base, with 8 bases left between them. Per the germline V gene, CDR1 is SNHLY and CDR2 is FYNNEI. CDR3 length: 14 residues.

The CDR3 loop is CASRSDRGIPNYGYTF. The DNA of the CDR3 is TGTGCCAGCAGATCCGACAGGGGGATTCCTAACTATGGCTACACCTTC. This chain links TRBV6-6 with TRBJ1-2, with 9 bases that match TRBD1. CDR1 MNHNY and CDR2 SVGAGI come from the germline V gene (reference sequence). This CDR3 is 16 amino acids long. J was trimmed by 0 bases and V by 6 bases; bases with no gene match: 8.

The chain uses TRBV28 and TRBJ2-6, with 9 positions matching TRBD2. V lost 5 bases and J lost 1; bases outside the gene matches: 9. CDR3 size: 18 residues. CDR1 MDHEN and CDR2 SYDVKM come from the germline V gene. DNA of the CDR3: TGTGCCAGCAGTCCCCTGGGACTAGCAGATTCTGGGGCCAACGTCCTGACTTTC. This codes for CASSPLGLADSGANVLTF. The full variable domain, completed using reference TRBV28 and TRBJ2-6, is DVKVTQSSRYLVKRTGEKVFLECVQDMDHENMFWYRQDPGLGLRLIYFSYDVKMKEKGDIPEGYSVSREKKERFSLILESASTNQTSMYLCASSPLGLADSGANVLTFGAGSRLTVL.

The DNA of the CDR3 is TGTGCCAGCAGCCCACTAGCGTACACAGATACGCAGTATTTT. Its translation is CASSPLAYTDTQYF. The chain combines TRBV7-3 with TRBJ2-3, with 7 bases fitting TRBD2. The germline V gene has CDR1 SGHTA and CDR2 FQGTGA. The CDR3 is 14 residues long. The ends lost 5 bases at V and 2 bases at J; junction bases unmatched: 4.

The V call is TRBV6-1, the J call TRBJ2-7, with 8 bases identical to TRBD1. CDR1 is MNHNS, CDR2 SASEGT, per germline. The junction had 6 bases not matched to a gene; V was cut back by 2 bases and J by 6 bases. The CDR3 runs 14 residues. CDR3 in DNA: TGTGCCAGCAGTGAATATGGACAGGGTTCCGAGCAGTACTTC. Translation: CASSEYGQGSEQYF.